Listed here are 10 T cell receptor beta chains from one sample, sequenced in a study of blood T cell repertoires in COVID-19. Method: immunoSEQ multiplex PCR; TCRdb's copy keeps in-frame clones and lacks some. The sample lists fewer than 350,000 clones, around 90% occurring once. Sequenced input: PBMCs or T cells enriched from blood (not recorded which). Source of these receptors: a man between 60 and 70 years old who had recovered from COVID-19.

This clone turned up a few times. V and J are TRBV3-1 (or the pseudogene TRBV3-2) and TRBJ2-7, with a weak D call TRBD2 (6 bases). Germline CDR1 is LGHDT and CDR2 is YNNKEL (reference sequence). CDR3 size: 15 residues. V lost 4 bases to trimming and J lost 3 bases, with 16 bases between them. CDR3 amino acids: CASSRTLMGGYEQYF. The CDR3 DNA sequence: TGTGCCAGCAGCCGCACCCTGATGGGGGGCTACGAGCAGTACTTC.

CDR3 sequence reads: CATSEAGDRNNEQFF. In DNA, the CDR3 is TGTGCCACCAGTGAAGCGGGAGACAGAAACAATGAGCAGTTCTTC. The chain carries TRBV24-1 and TRBJ2-1, with 8 bases fitting TRBD2. Germline CDR1 and CDR2: KGHDR and SFDVKD. With 4 bases clipped from V and 5 bases from J, the junction kept 6 bases outside the gene matches. This CDR3 contains 15 residues.

J is TRBJ2-2 and V is TRBV19; D might be TRBD2 (5 bases). In germline, CDR1 is LNHDA, CDR2 SQIVND (reference sequence). CDR3 size: 16 residues. Trimming pared 5 bases from V and 5 bases from J, leaving 18 bases between. CDR3 nucleotides: TGTGCCAGTAGTTACGATAGCGAGAGATTGACCGGGGAGCTGTTTTTT. Protein sequence: CASSYDSERLTGELFF. The full variable domain, rest sourced from reference TRBV19 and TRBJ2-2, is DGGITQSPKYLFRKEGQNVTLSCEQNLNHDAMYWYRQDPGQGLRLIYYSQIVNDFQKGDIAEGYSVSREKKESFPLTVTSAQKNPTAFYLCASSYDSERLTGELFFGEGSRLTVL.

The rearrangement uses TRBV7-6 and TRBJ1-4; 12 positions match TRBD1. The CDR3 runs to 16 residues. V lost 5 bases and J lost 8; bases outside the gene matches: 9. CDR1 and CDR2 from the germline V gene are SGHVS and FNYEAQ. For the CDR3, the DNA is TGTGCCAGCAGCCACGCTGGGGACAGGGGGCGAGAAAAACTGTTTTTT. This codes for CASSHAGDRGREKLFF. The full variable domain, with the rest looked up from reference TRBV7-6 and TRBJ1-4, is GAGVSQSPRYKVTKRGQDVALRCDPISGHVSLYWYRQALGQGPEFLTYFNYEAQQDKSGLPNDRFSAERPEGSISTLTIQRTEQRDSAMYRCASSHAGDRGREKLFFGSGTQLSVL.

The gene calls are TRBV19 and TRBJ2-1, with a possible D match to TRBD2 (5 bases). Germline V gives CDR1 LNHDA, CDR2 SQIVND (reference sequence). The CDR3 sequence is 12 residues long. V lost 5 bases and J lost 6, with 8 bases in between. CDR3 protein: CASSYLANEQFF. CDR3 nucleotide sequence: TGTGCCAGTAGTTACCTAGCCAATGAGCAGTTCTTC.

The rearrangement uses TRBV11-2 and TRBJ2-1; 7 nucleotides match TRBD2. Germline V CDR1 and CDR2: SGHAT, FQNNGV. The junction had 20 bases not matched to a gene; V was cut back by 6 bases and J by 12 bases. The CDR3 has 16 amino acids. CDR3 protein: CASSSDGGGSYSSQFF. In nucleotides, the CDR3 is TGTGCCAGCAGTTCGGACGGGGGAGGGAGTTATTCCTCGCAGTTCTTC.

There are a few counts of this clone. The chain has TRBV28 and TRBJ2-7; perhaps TRBD1 as D (6 bases). The ends were cut back, 4 bases at V and 4 bases at J, with 26 bases in the middle. CDR1 is MDHEN, CDR2 SYDVKM, per germline. This CDR3 region has 18 residues. The CDR3, as DNA: TGTGCCAGCAGTTCTCTTCACGGGACATTGTCAAGTTTTTACGAGCAGTACTTC. Protein sequence: CASSSLHGTLSSFYEQYF.

This clone is a singleton in its sample. V usage is TRBV19 and J usage is TRBJ2-1; the D is unclear. Trimming stripped 1 base from V and 2 bases from J, with 12 bases between. CDR1 and CDR2 from the germline V gene are LNHDA and SQIVND (reference sequence). There are 16 residues in the CDR3. DNA for the CDR3: TGTGCCAGTAGTATAGTCGTGGCGGAACCCTACAATGAGCAGTTCTTC. It is translated as CASSIVVAEPYNEQFF.

This rearrangement joins TRBV7-3 to TRBJ2-5; D gene ambiguous. The length of the CDR3 is 14 residues. V lost 4 bases and J lost 4, with 13 bases in between. Looked up from germline, CDR1 is SGHTA and CDR2 is FQGTGA. The CDR3 nucleotides read TGTGCCAGCAGCTCCCGGTCGCCGGGAGAGACCCAGTACTTC. Translation gives CASSSRSPGETQYF.

DNA of the CDR3: TGTGCCTGGGAAAGGACAGTGAACACTGAAGCTTTCTTT. Its translation: CAWERTVNTEAFF. The chain is built from TRBV30 and TRBJ1-1; a possible D gene is TRBD1 (6 bases). Trimming removed 5 bases at V and 0 bases at J, with 10 bases between. The CDR3 totals 13 residues. Germline CDR1 is GTSNPN and CDR2 is SVGIG (reference sequence). The whole variable domain, filled in from reference TRBV30 and TRBJ1-1, reads SQTIHQWPATLVQPVGSPLSLECTVEGTSNPNLYWYRQAAGRGLQLLFYSVGIGQISSEVPQNLSASRPQDRQFILSSKKLLLSDSGFYLCAWERTVNTEAFFGQGTRLTVV.